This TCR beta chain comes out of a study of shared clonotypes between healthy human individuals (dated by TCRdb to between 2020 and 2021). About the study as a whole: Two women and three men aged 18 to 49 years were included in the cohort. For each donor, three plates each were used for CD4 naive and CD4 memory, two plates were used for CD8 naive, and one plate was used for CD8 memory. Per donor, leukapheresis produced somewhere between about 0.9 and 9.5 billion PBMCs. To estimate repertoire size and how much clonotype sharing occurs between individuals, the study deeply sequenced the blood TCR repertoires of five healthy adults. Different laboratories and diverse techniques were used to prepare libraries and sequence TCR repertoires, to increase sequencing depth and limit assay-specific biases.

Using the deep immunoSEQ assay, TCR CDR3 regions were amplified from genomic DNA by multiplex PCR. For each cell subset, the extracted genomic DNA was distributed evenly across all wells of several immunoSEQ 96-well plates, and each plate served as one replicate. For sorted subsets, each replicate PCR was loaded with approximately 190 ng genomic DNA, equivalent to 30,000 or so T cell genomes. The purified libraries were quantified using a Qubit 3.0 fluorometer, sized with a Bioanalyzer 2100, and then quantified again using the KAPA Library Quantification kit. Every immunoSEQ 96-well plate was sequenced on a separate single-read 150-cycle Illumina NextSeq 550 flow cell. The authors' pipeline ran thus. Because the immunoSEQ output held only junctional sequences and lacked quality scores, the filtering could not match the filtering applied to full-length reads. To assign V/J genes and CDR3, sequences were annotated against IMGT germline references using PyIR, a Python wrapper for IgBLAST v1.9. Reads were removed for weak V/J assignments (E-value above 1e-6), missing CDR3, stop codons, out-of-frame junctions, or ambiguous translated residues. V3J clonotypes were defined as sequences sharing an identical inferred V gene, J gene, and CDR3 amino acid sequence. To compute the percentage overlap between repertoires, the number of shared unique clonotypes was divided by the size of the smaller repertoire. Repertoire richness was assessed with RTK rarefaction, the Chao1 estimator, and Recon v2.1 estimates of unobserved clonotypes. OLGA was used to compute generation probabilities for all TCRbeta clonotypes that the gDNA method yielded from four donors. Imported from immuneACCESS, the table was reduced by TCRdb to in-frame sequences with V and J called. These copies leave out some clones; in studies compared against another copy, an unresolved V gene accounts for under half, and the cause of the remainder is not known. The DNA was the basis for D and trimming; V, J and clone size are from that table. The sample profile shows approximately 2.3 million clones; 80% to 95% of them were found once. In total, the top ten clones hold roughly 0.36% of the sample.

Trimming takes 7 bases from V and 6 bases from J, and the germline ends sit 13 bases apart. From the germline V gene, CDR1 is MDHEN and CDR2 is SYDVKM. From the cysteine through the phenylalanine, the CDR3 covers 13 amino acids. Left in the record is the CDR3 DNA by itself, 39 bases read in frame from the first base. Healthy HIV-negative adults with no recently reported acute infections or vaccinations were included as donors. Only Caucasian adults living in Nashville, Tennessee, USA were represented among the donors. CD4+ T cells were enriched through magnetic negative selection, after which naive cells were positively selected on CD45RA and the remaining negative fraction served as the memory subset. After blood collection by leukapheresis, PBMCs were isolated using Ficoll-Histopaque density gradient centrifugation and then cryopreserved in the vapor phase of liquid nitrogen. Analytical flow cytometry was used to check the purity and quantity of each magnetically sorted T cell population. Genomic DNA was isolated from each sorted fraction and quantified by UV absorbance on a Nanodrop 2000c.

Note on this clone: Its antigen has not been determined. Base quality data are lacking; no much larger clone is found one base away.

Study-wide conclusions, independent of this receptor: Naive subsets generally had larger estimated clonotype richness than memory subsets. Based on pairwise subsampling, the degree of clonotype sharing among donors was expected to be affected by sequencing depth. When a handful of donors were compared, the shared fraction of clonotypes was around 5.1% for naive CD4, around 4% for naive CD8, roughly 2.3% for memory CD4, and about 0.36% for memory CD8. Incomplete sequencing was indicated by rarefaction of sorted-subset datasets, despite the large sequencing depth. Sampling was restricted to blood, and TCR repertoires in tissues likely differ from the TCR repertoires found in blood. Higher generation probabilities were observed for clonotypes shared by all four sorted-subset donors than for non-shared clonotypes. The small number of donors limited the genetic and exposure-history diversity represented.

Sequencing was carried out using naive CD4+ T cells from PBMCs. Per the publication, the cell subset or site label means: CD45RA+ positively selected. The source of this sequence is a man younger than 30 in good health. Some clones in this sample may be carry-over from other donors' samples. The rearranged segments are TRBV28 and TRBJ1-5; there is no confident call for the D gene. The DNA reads TGTGCCAGCATGGGAACAGAGAGTCAGCCCCAGCATTTT. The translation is CASMGTESQPQHF.